This is a list of T cell receptor beta chains from one sample in a study of beta chain features in type 1 diabetes. This table comes from immunoSEQ multiplex PCR, and its TCRdb copy is limited to in-frame clones, with some not included. The data show hundreds of thousands of clones, with around an eighth seen just once and around 0.03% held by the top ten. The sequencing input was naive CD4+ T cells from blood. The receptors were gathered from a woman between 40 and 50 years old in good health. Both conserved end residues are part of each CDR3. The D gene is left open where the match is weak. For some rows the clone size is stated as once, few or many, or as a class when expanded; others skip it.

d_gene: -
abundance: few
v_gene: TRBV7-2
j_gene: TRBJ1-2
CDR3nt: TGTGCCAGCAGCTTTGGAGGAAACTATGGCTACACCTTC
CDR3aa: CASSFGGNYGYTF

d_gene: TRBD1
abundance: many
v_gene: TRBV11-2
j_gene: TRBJ2-4
CDR3nt: TGTGCCAGCAGCCCTAGACAGGGCTGGGGCATTCAGTACTTC
CDR3aa: CASSPRQGWGIQYF

d_gene: -
abundance: -
v_gene: TRBV6-6
j_gene: TRBJ2-2
CDR3nt: TGTGCCAGCAGTTACGGGGGCAGGGTCCGAACCGGGGAGCTGTTTTTT
CDR3aa: CASSYGGRVRTGELFF

d_gene: TRBD2
abundance: -
v_gene: TRBV5-6
j_gene: TRBJ2-5
CDR3nt: TGTGCCAGCAGCTTGGCCGGGACTAGCATCGAGACCCAGTACTTC
CDR3aa: CASSLAGTSIETQYF

d_gene: -
abundance: -
v_gene: TRBV21-1
j_gene: TRBJ2-6
CDR3nt: TGTGCCAGCAGCCCCAGCTCTGGGGCCAACGTCCTGACTTTC
CDR3aa: CASSPSSGANVLTF

d_gene: TRBD1
abundance: -
v_gene: TRBV5-4
j_gene: TRBJ2-7
CDR3nt: TGTGCCAGCAGCCCGAGGGACAGCTCCTACGAGCAGTACTTC
CDR3aa: CASSPRDSSYEQYF

d_gene: -
abundance: few
v_gene: TRBV27
j_gene: TRBJ1-5
CDR3nt: TGTGCCAGCAGTACGGGCAATCAGCCCCAGCATTTT
CDR3aa: CASSTGNQPQHF

d_gene: -
abundance: -
v_gene: TRBV6-4
j_gene: TRBJ1-1
CDR3nt: TGTGCCAGCAGGCAGGGCGTGAACACTGAAGCTTTCTTT
CDR3aa: CASRQGVNTEAFF

d_gene: -
abundance: -
v_gene: TRBV6-6
j_gene: TRBJ1-2
CDR3nt: TGTGCCAGCAGTCCCAGTCGACAGGCTGGCTACACCTTC
CDR3aa: CASSPSRQAGYTF

d_gene: TRBD1
abundance: few
v_gene: TRBV19
j_gene: TRBJ2-7
CDR3nt: TGTGCCAGTAGTATGTTGTCCGGACAGGGCGCCTACGAGCAGTACTTC
CDR3aa: CASSMLSGQGAYEQYF

d_gene: -
abundance: -
v_gene: TRBV19
j_gene: TRBJ1-5
CDR3nt: TGTGCCAGTAGTCCCGGCGGAAGCAATCAGCCCCAGCATTTT
CDR3aa: CASSPGGSNQPQHF

d_gene: -
abundance: -
v_gene: TRBV19
j_gene: TRBJ2-7
CDR3nt: TGTGCCAGTAGTCCTGACAGCCGACCAGTTTACGAGCAGTACTTC
CDR3aa: CASSPDSRPVYEQYF

d_gene: TRBD2
abundance: -
v_gene: TRBV7-2
j_gene: TRBJ2-3
CDR3nt: TGTGCCAGCAGCACCAGACTAGCGGGGGAGGGTACGCAGTATTTT
CDR3aa: CASSTRLAGEGTQYF

d_gene: -
abundance: few
v_gene: TRBV6-5
j_gene: TRBJ2-5
CDR3nt: TGTGCCAGCAGTTACGACGGGTTGCAGACCCAGTACTTC
CDR3aa: CASSYDGLQTQYF

d_gene: -
abundance: -
v_gene: TRBV4-3
j_gene: TRBJ2-6
CDR3nt: TGCGCCAGCAGCCAAGATACGGGGACTGGGGCCAACGTCCTGACTTTC
CDR3aa: CASSQDTGTGANVLTF

d_gene: -
abundance: -
v_gene: TRBV7-2
j_gene: TRBJ1-3
CDR3nt: TGTGCCAGCAGCTTAGGAGCCCCCGGGGGAAACACCATATATTTT
CDR3aa: CASSLGAPGGNTIYF

d_gene: -
abundance: few
v_gene: TRBV2
j_gene: TRBJ1-2
CDR3nt: TGTGCCAGCAGGGTTCGGGACTATGGCTACACCTTC
CDR3aa: CASRVRDYGYTF

d_gene: -
abundance: -
v_gene: TRBV9
j_gene: TRBJ1-1
CDR3nt: TGTGCCAGCAGCACGGGGGGGGCTTCGAGCACTGAAGCTTTCTTT
CDR3aa: CASSTGGASSTEAFF

d_gene: TRBD1
abundance: once
v_gene: TRBV19
j_gene: TRBJ2-3
CDR3nt: TGTGCCAGTAGTCCGGGACAGGGTATAGATACGCAGTATTTT
CDR3aa: CASSPGQGIDTQYF

d_gene: -
abundance: -
v_gene: TRBV4-3
j_gene: TRBJ2-7
CDR3nt: TGCGCCAGCAGCCAAGGGGGCGGATACGAGCAGTACTTC
CDR3aa: CASSQGGGYEQYF

d_gene: -
abundance: -
v_gene: TRBV6-1
j_gene: TRBJ1-6
CDR3nt: TGTGCCAGCAGTGCCCTGGAGCGGGGTAGTTCACCCCTCCACTTT
CDR3aa: CASSALERGSSPLHF

d_gene: -
abundance: few
v_gene: TRBV7-2
j_gene: TRBJ2-5
CDR3nt: TGTGCCAGCAGCTTAGTTGCGCAAGAGACCCAGTACTTC
CDR3aa: CASSLVAQETQYF

d_gene: TRBD2
abundance: -
v_gene: TRBV7-2
j_gene: TRBJ2-7
CDR3nt: TGTGCCAGCAGCTTAGTCTTAGCGGGGGGAAACGAGCAGTACTTC
CDR3aa: CASSLVLAGGNEQYF

d_gene: TRBD1
abundance: many
v_gene: TRBV7-2
j_gene: TRBJ2-7
CDR3nt: TGTGCCAGCAGCTTGGGACAGCCTACACGGGAGCAGTACTTC
CDR3aa: CASSLGQPTREQYF

d_gene: TRBD1
abundance: -
v_gene: TRBV5-6
j_gene: TRBJ1-5
CDR3nt: TGTGCCAGCAGCCATAACCGGGACAGGGGCAATCAGCCCCAGCATTTT
CDR3aa: CASSHNRDRGNQPQHF

d_gene: -
abundance: few
v_gene: TRBV5-1
j_gene: TRBJ1-1
CDR3nt: TGCGCCAGCAGCTTGCGCGACATGAACACTGAAGCTTTCTTT
CDR3aa: CASSLRDMNTEAFF

d_gene: -
abundance: few
v_gene: TRBV18
j_gene: TRBJ2-5
CDR3nt: TGTGCCAGCTCACCCTCGACAGGAGTCCAAGAGACCCAGTACTTC
CDR3aa: CASSPSTGVQETQYF

d_gene: TRBD1
abundance: -
v_gene: TRBV7-8
j_gene: TRBJ1-3
CDR3nt: TGTGCCAGCAGCCAAGAACCGCCGGGACAGGCCCACGCGTTCGCCATATATTTT
CDR3aa: CASSQEPPGQAHAFAIYF

d_gene: -
abundance: -
v_gene: TRBV4-3
j_gene: TRBJ2-2
CDR3nt: TGCGCCAGCAGCCAAGACCGCATGATTGGGGGACTGAACACCGGGGAGCTGTTTTTT
CDR3aa: CASSQDRMIGGLNTGELFF

d_gene: -
abundance: -
v_gene: TRBV5-1
j_gene: TRBJ2-3
CDR3nt: TGCGCCAGCAGCCCTAGTCGCGGGGTGAGCACAGATACGCAGTATTTT
CDR3aa: CASSPSRGVSTDTQYF

d_gene: -
abundance: -
v_gene: TRBV5-1
j_gene: TRBJ2-2
CDR3nt: TGCGCCAGCAGCCCATCAGGGACAAGGAGCACCGGGGAGCTGTTTTTT
CDR3aa: CASSPSGTRSTGELFF

d_gene: TRBD2
abundance: -
v_gene: TRBV5-1
j_gene: TRBJ2-5
CDR3nt: TGCGCCAGCAGCTGGACGGGACTAGCAGGGCAGACCCAGTACTTC
CDR3aa: CASSWTGLAGQTQYF

d_gene: TRBD1
abundance: -
v_gene: TRBV12-5
j_gene: TRBJ1-1
CDR3nt: TGTGCTAGTGGGGAACAGGGGTTATACACTGAAGCTTTCTTT
CDR3aa: CASGEQGLYTEAFF

d_gene: -
abundance: -
v_gene: TRBV27
j_gene: TRBJ2-5
CDR3nt: TGTGCCAGCAGTCTCGGGGGTACTGATCAGTACTTC
CDR3aa: CASSLGGTDQYF

d_gene: -
abundance: few
v_gene: TRBV2
j_gene: TRBJ2-1
CDR3nt: TGTGCCAGCAGCATTTTGGGGCTAGCGAGCGATGAGCAGTTCTTC
CDR3aa: CASSILGLASDEQFF

d_gene: -
abundance: many
v_gene: TRBV19
j_gene: TRBJ2-5
CDR3nt: TGTGCCACCACTCTGGTACTAGCTCCTCGAGAGACCCAGTACTTC
CDR3aa: CATTLVLAPRETQYF

d_gene: TRBD1
abundance: many
v_gene: TRBV7-2
j_gene: TRBJ2-4
CDR3nt: TGTGCCAGCAGACCCGGGACAGGGGGCTGGAACATTCAGTACTTC
CDR3aa: CASRPGTGGWNIQYF

d_gene: -
abundance: few
v_gene: TRBV25-1
j_gene: TRBJ2-7
CDR3nt: TGTGCCAGCAGTGAATCCGGACAGATCTACGAGCAGTACTTC
CDR3aa: CASSESGQIYEQYF